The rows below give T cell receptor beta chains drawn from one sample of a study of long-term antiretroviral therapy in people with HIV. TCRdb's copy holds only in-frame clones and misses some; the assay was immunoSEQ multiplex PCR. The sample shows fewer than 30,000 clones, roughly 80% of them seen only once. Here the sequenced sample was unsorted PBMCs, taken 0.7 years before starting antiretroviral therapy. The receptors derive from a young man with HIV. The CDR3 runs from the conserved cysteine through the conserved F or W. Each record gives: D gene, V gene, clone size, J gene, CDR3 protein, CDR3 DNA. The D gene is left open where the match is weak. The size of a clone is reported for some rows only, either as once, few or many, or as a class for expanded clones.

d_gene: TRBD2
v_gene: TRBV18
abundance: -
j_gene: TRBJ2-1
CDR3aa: CASSPTSGRTNEQFF
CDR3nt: TGTGCCAGCTCACCAACTAGCGGGAGAACAAATGAGCAGTTCTTC

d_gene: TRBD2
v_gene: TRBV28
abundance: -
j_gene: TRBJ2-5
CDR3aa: CASSLPLAGQKETQYF
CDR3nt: TGTGCCAGCAGTTTACCCCTAGCGGGGCAAAAAGAGACCCAGTACTTC

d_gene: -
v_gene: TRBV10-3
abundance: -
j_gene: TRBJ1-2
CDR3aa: CAYRWEGLGYGYTF
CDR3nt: TGTGCCTACCGGTGGGAGGGTCTCGGCTATGGCTACACCTTC

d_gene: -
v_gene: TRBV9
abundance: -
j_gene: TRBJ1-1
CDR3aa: CASSVVGRPEAFF
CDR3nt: TGTGCCAGCAGCGTAGTAGGGCGGCCTGAAGCTTTCTTT

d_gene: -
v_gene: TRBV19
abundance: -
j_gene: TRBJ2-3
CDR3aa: CASNLGGRGADTQYF
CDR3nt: TGTGCCAGTAACCTCGGAGGGCGCGGCGCAGATACGCAGTATTTT

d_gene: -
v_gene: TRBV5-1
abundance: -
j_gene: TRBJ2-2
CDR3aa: CASSLVESTGELFF
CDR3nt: TGCGCCAGCAGCTTAGTAGAGAGCACCGGGGAGCTGTTTTTT

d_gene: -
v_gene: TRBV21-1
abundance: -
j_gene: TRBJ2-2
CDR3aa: CASSKKSAGGVTGELFF
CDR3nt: TGTGCCAGCAGCAAAAAATCGGCAGGGGGTGTCACCGGGGAGCTGTTTTTT

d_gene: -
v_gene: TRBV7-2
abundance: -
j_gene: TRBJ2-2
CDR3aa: CASSPTRGGTGELFF
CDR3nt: TGTGCCAGCAGCCCGACTCGTGGGGGCACCGGGGAGCTGTTTTTT

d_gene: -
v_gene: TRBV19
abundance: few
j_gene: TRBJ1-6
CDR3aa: CASSRSGDSYNSPLHF
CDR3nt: TGTGCCAGTAGTCGTTCAGGGGACTCCTATAATTCACCCCTCCACTTT

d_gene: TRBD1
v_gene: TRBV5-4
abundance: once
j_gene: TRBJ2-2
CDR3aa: CASSRDSANTGELFF
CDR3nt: TGTGCCAGCAGCCGGGACAGCGCGAACACCGGGGAGCTGTTTTTT

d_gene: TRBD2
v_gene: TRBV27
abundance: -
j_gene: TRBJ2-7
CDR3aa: CASSFQAGGPVGQYF
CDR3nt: TGTGCCAGCAGTTTTCAGGCGGGGGGGCCGGTTGGGCAGTACTTC

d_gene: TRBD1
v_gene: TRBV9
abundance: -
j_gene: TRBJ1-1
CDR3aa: CASSYGLDRVNTEAFF
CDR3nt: TGTGCCAGCAGCTATGGGTTAGACAGGGTGAACACTGAAGCTTTCTTT

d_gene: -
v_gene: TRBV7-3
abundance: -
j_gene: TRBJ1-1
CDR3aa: CASSPTANTEAFF
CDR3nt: TGTGCCAGCAGCCCAACAGCAAACACTGAAGCTTTCTTT

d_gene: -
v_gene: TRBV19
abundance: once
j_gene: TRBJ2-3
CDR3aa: CASSIRADSYHGTDTQYF
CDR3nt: TGTGCCAGTAGTATAAGGGCCGACAGCTACCACGGCACAGATACGCAGTATTTT

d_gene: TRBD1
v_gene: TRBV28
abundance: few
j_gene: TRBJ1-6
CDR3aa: CASGRDRRSSPLHF
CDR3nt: TGTGCCAGTGGGAGGGACAGGAGAAGCTCACCCCTCCACTTT

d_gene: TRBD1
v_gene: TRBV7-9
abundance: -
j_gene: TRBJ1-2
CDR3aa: CASSVQGGANYGYTF
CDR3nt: TGTGCCAGCAGCGTTCAGGGGGGAGCTAACTATGGCTACACCTTC

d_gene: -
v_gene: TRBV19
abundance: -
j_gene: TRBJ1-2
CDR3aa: CASKNRRGYGYTF
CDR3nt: TGTGCCAGTAAGAATCGAAGGGGGTATGGCTACACCTTC

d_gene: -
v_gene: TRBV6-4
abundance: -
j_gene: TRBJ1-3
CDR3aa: CASSYGWTGNTIYF
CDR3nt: TGTGCCAGCAGTTACGGGTGGACTGGAAACACCATATATTTT

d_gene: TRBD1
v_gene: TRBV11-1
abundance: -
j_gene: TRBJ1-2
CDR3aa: CASSSLGQVDLGNYGYTF
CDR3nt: TGTGCCAGCAGCTCCCTGGGACAGGTGGACCTCGGGAACTATGGCTACACCTTC

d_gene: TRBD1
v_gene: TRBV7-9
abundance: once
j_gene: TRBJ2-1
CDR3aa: CASSLAGTGLQFF
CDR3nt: TGTGCCAGCAGCTTAGCTGGGACAGGGTTGCAGTTCTTC